This TCR beta chain was sequenced in a study of T-cell reconstitution after alpha-beta-depleted transplantation in children. The V gene's germline CDR1 is DFQATT and CDR2 SNEGSKA (reference sequence). Trimming shortened V by 4 bases and J by 4 bases, and 18 bases separated the two germline ends. This CDR3 has 15 amino acids. Unique molecular identifiers were incorporated during preparation of the TCRbeta library. TCRdb reprocessed the PCR reads with MiXCR, giving one entry per CDR3 protein. This sample has around 440,000 distinct CDR3 sequences, with about 16% found just once. Material: PBMCs, mostly from graft donor cells, obtained 360 days after TCRalphabeta/CD19-depleted stem cell transplant. V gene TRBV20-1 combines with J gene TRBJ2-3; D remains ambiguous. The TCR was taken from a boy in the first two years of life who had a stem cell transplant for Wiskott-Aldrich syndrome, so the T cells may come from the graft donor. The CDR3 DNA follows: TGCAGTGCTACTGTAGGCCCCAAGAGCGCAGATACGCAGTATTTT. This translates into CSATVGPKSADTQYF.